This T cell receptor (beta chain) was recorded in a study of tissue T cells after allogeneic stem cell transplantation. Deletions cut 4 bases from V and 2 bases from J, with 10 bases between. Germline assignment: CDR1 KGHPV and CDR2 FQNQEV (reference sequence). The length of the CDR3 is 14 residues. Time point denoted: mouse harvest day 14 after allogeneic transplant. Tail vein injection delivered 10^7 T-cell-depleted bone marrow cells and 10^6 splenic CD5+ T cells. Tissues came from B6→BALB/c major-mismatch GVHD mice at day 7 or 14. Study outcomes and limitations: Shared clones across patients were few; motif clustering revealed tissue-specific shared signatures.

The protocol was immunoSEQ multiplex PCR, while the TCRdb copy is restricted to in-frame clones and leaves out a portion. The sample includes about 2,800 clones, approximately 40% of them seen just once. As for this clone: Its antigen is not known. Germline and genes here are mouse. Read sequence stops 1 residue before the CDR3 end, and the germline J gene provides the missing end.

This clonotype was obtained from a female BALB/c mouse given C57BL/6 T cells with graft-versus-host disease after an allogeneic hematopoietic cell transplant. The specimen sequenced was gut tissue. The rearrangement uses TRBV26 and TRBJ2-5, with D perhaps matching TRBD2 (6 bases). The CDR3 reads CASSPNWVQDTQYF. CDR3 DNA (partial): TGTGCCAGCAGTCCAAACTGGGTCCAAGACACCCAGTAC. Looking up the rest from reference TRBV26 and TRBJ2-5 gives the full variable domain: NSKVIQTPRYLVKGQGQKAKMRCIPEKGHPVVFWYQQNKNNEFKFLINFQNQEVLQQIDMTEKRFSAECPSNSPCSLEIQSSEAGDSALYLCASSPNWVQDTQYFGPGTRLLVL.